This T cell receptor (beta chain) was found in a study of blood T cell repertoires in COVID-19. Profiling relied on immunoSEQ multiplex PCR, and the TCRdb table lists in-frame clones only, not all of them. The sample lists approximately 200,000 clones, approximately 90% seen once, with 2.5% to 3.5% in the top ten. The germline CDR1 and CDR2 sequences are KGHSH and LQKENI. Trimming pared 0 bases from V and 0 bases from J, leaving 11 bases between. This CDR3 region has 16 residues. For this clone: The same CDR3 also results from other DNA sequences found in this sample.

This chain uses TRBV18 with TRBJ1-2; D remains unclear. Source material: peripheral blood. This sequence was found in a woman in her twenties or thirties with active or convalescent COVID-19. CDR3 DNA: TGTGCCAGCTCACCACCGTCAGTGGGAGCTAACTATGGCTACACCTTC. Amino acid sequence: CASSPPSVGANYGYTF.